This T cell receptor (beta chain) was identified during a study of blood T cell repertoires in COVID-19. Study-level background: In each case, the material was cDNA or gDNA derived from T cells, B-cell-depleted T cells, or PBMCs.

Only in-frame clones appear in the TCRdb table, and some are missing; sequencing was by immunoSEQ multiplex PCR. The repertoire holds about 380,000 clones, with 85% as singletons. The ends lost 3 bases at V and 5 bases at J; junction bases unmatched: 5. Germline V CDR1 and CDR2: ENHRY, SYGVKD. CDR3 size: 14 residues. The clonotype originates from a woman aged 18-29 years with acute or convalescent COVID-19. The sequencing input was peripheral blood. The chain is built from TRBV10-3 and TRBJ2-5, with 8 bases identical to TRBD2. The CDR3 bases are TGTGCCATCAGTGATCAGGGCGGGGGGGAGACCCAGTACTTC. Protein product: CAISDQGGGETQYF.